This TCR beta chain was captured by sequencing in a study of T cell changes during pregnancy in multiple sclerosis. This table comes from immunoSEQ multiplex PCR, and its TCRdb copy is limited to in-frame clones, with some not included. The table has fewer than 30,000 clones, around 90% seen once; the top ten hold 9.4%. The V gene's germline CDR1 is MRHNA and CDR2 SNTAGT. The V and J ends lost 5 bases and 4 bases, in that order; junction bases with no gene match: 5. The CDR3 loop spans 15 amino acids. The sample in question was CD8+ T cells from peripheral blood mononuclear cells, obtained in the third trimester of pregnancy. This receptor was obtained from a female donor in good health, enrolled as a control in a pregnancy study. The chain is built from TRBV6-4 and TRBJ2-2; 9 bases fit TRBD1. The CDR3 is CASSPGTGTTGELFF. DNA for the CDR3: TGTGCCAGCAGTCCCGGGACAGGGACCACCGGGGAGCTGTTTTTT.